This TCR beta chain was sequenced for a study of shared clonotypes between healthy human individuals (dated by TCRdb to the early 2020s). For context, the study as a whole: The cohort included a few men and a couple of women between 18 and 49 years of age. Each donor's leukapheresis produced roughly between roughly 0.94 and 9.5 billion PBMCs. Blood TCR repertoires of about 5 healthy adults were deeply sequenced to estimate repertoire size and the extent of clonotype sharing between individuals. To increase sequencing depth and limit assay-specific biases, different laboratories used diverse techniques to prepare libraries and sequence TCR repertoires. For each donor, CD4 naive and CD4 memory were each given three plates, CD8 naive was given two plates, and CD8 memory was given one plate.

What the research found in general, with its limitations: Compared with non-shared clonotypes, clonotypes shared by all four sorted-subset donors had higher generation probabilities. Across a few donors, approximately 4.6% of naive CD4, roughly 3.8% of naive CD8, 2.3% of memory CD4, and approximately 0.42% of memory CD8 clonotypes were shared. Incomplete sequencing was indicated by rarefaction of sorted-subset datasets, despite the large sequencing depth. Sampling was restricted to blood, and TCR repertoires in tissue are likely to differ from TCR repertoires in blood. Naive subsets generally had larger estimated clonotype richness than memory subsets did. Pairwise subsampling indicated that sequencing depth was expected to affect the degree of clonotype sharing among donors. Because the study included a small number of donors, the genetic and exposure-history diversity represented was limited.

Using the deep immunoSEQ assay, multiplex PCR amplified TCR CDR3 regions from genomic DNA. Genomic DNA extracted from each cell subset was distributed evenly over all wells of several immunoSEQ 96-well plates, and each plate served as one replicate. For sorted subsets, around 0.2 ug genomic DNA, equal to 30,000 or so T cell genomes, was loaded into each replicate PCR. The purified libraries were quantified using a Qubit 3.0 fluorometer, sized with a Bioanalyzer 2100, and then quantified again using the KAPA Library Quantification kit. Each immunoSEQ 96-well plate was sequenced on its own single-read 150-cycle Illumina NextSeq 550 flow cell. As for how the authors treated the data: Because the immunoSEQ output included only junctional sequences and no quality scores, the filtering could not be the same as the filtering used for full-length reads. To assign V/J genes and CDR3, sequences were annotated using PyIR, a Python wrapper for IgBLAST v1.9, with IMGT germline references. Reads were removed for weak V/J assignments (E-value above 1e-6), missing CDR3, stop codons, out-of-frame junctions, or ambiguous translated residues. V3J clonotypes were defined by identical inferred V gene, J gene, and CDR3 amino acid sequence. Percentage overlap between repertoires was computed as shared unique clonotypes divided by the size of the smaller repertoire. Repertoire richness was assessed with RTK rarefaction, the Chao1 estimator, and Recon v2.1 estimates of unobserved clonotypes. Generation probabilities were computed with OLGA for all TCRbeta clonotypes obtained by the gDNA method from a handful of donors. TCRdb re-hosts the immuneACCESS table, in-frame sequences only. Its copies lack some clones; in the studies checked, an unresolved V gene accounts for under half of them, and the cause for the rest is not known. Clonal size and the V and J genes are those of that table, whereas D and trimming came from the DNA. Across this sample there are about 1,500,000 clones, with roughly 96% seen only once. 1.2% of the sample is in the top ten clones.

A remark on this clone: No cognate antigen has been identified for it. Per-base qualities were not stored, and no clone one base away is much larger.

The donors were healthy, HIV-negative adults who had no recently reported acute infections or vaccinations. Only Caucasian adults living in Nashville, Tennessee, USA were represented among the donors. Magnetic negative selection was used to enrich CD4+ T cells, after which naive cells were positively selected on CD45RA and the negative fraction became the memory subset. After blood collection by leukapheresis, PBMCs were isolated using Ficoll-Histopaque density gradient centrifugation and then cryopreserved in the vapor phase of liquid nitrogen. Analytical flow cytometry was used to check the purity and quantity of every magnetically sorted T cell population. Genomic DNA was isolated from every sorted fraction and measured by UV absorbance on a Nanodrop 2000c. The CDR3 numbers 17 residues from cysteine through phenylalanine. The entry retains the CDR3 DNA only, 51 bases that are in frame from base 1. Germline trimming amounts to 4 bases on V and 6 bases on J, with 10 as the count of junction bases outside the gene matches. CDR1 and CDR2, per the germline V gene, are SGDLS and YYNGEE.

The TCR originated in a young man in good health. The source material was naive CD4+ T cells sorted from blood. The cell subset or site label of this sample denotes: CD45RA+ positively selected. Recombination joined TRBV9 with TRBJ2-1, with 13 middle bases fitting TRBD2. This receptor has the CDR3 CASSLELRTSGSNEQFF. The DNA reads as follows: TGTGCCAGCAGCCTGGAACTTCGGACTAGCGGGAGCAATGAGCAGTTCTTC.